The present TCR beta chain was sequenced within a study of T-cell reconstitution after alpha-beta-depleted transplantation in children. Per the germline V gene, CDR1 is DFQATT and CDR2 is SNEGSKA (reference sequence). V lost 0 bases, J lost 6 bases, and 16 bases lay in between. The CDR3 totals 15 residues. Unique molecular identifiers were incorporated when the TCRbeta library was constructed. MiXCR, run by TCRdb on the PCR reads, gives a single entry per CDR3 protein. Of about 1,000,000 distinct CDR3 sequences detected, 25% to 35% appear once; the ten largest clones hold approximately 30%. The sample consisted of PBMCs, mostly from graft donor cells, taken 360 days after TCRalphabeta/CD19-depleted stem cell transplant. This chain connects TRBV20-1 to TRBJ2-3; D is tentatively TRBD1 or TRBD2 (6 bases each). The receptor was derived from a boy less than two years old who had a stem cell transplant for SCID, so the T cells may come from the graft donor. Written as DNA, the CDR3 is TGCAGTGCTAGAGATCCAGGGACACGGGGGGATACGCAGTATTTT. Amino acids: CSARDPGTRGDTQYF.